A selection of T cell receptor beta chains follows, all from one sample in a study of blood T cell repertoires in COVID-19. Here immunoSEQ multiplex PCR was the method, and the copy in TCRdb shows in-frame clones only, minus some. The sample yields roughly 360,000 clones, around 87% seen once. Sequencing was performed on PBMCs or T cells enriched from blood (not recorded which). These receptors originate from a man aged 30 to 39 who had recovered from COVID-19. Each CDR3 is given with its conserved first and last residue. The D gene is left open where the match is weak. The size of a clone is reported for some rows only, either as once, few or many, or as a class for expanded clones.

TRBJ2-1,NA,14,TRBV19,TRBD1,CASSISGTGYEQFF,TGTGCCAGTAGTATTTCTGGGACAGGGTATGAGCAGTTCTTC
TRBJ1-2,NA,14,TRBV2,TRBD1,CASSSTGFNYGYTF,TGTGCCAGCAGTTCGACAGGGTTTAACTATGGCTACACCTTC
TRBJ1-5,NA,15,TRBV6-5,NA,CASSPFAYSNQPQHF,TGTGCCAGCAGCCCCTTCGCCTATAGCAATCAGCCCCAGCATTTT
TRBJ1-2,once,15,TRBV15,TRBD1,CATSSLDRARGGYTF,TGTGCCACCAGCAGCTTAGACAGGGCCCGGGGAGGCTACACCTTC
TRBJ2-7,NA,13,TRBV30,TRBD1,CAISLGQGYEQYF,TGTGCCATTTCGCTGGGACAGGGGTACGAGCAGTACTTC
TRBJ1-1,NA,13,TRBV12-3/TRBV12-4,NA,CASSIQRTTEAFF,TGTGCCAGCAGCATACAAAGAACCACTGAAGCTTTCTTT
TRBJ2-1,NA,11,TRBV29-1,NA,CSVGAYREQFF,TGCAGCGTTGGGGCATATCGGGAGCAGTTCTTC
TRBJ1-5,NA,13,TRBV27,NA,CASGRGGNQPQHF,TGTGCCAGCGGCCGGGGTGGCAATCAGCCCCAGCATTTT
TRBJ2-3,once,14,TRBV28,NA,CASSFRQSTDTQYF,TGTGCCAGCAGTTTTAGACAGTCGACAGATACGCAGTATTTT
TRBJ1-2,NA,14,TRBV19,TRBD1,CATSHPGGDYGYTF,TGTGCCACCTCGCATCCAGGGGGAGACTATGGCTACACCTTC
TRBJ2-2,NA,15,TRBV29-1,NA,CSVEVLGQSTGELFF,TGCAGCGTTGAAGTGCTAGGACAGTCAACCGGGGAGCTGTTTTTT
TRBJ1-1,NA,17,TRBV5-1,NA,CASSLLVDRGRDTEAFF,TGCGCCAGCAGCTTGCTAGTTGATAGGGGAAGGGACACTGAAGCTTTCTTT
TRBJ2-1,few,16,TRBV19,TRBD2,CASSIGVSGGADEQFF,TGTGCCAGTAGTATAGGAGTTAGCGGGGGGGCCGATGAGCAGTTCTTC
TRBJ2-1,NA,16,TRBV18,TRBD2,CASSPPSGGTYNEQFF,TGTGCCAGCTCACCCCCTAGCGGGGGCACCTACAATGAGCAGTTCTTC
TRBJ2-7,few,16,TRBV5-4,TRBD1,CASSTGGQAAAYEQYF,TGTGCCAGCAGCACAGGAGGACAGGCCGCCGCCTACGAGCAGTACTTC
TRBJ1-1,few,16,TRBV14,TRBD1,CASSQNIGQGYTEAFF,TGTGCCAGCAGCCAAAACATAGGACAGGGGTACACTGAAGCTTTCTTT
TRBJ2-2,NA,15,TRBV7-2,NA,CASSLQGWDTGELFF,TGTGCCAGCAGCCTTCAGGGTTGGGACACCGGGGAGCTGTTTTTT
TRBJ2-5,NA,14,TRBV18,NA,CASSPPGQQETQYF,TGTGCCAGCTCACCACCCGGACAACAAGAGACCCAGTACTTC
TRBJ2-5,once,11,TRBV12-3/TRBV12-4,NA,CASSPRETQYF,TGTGCCAGCAGTCCCCGGGAGACCCAGTACTTC
TRBJ2-1,NA,14,TRBV3-1/TRBV3-2,TRBD2,CASSHLTRAGEQFF,TGTGCCAGCAGCCACCTAACAAGAGCGGGGGAGCAGTTCTTC
TRBJ1-1,NA,17,TRBV5-1,TRBD1,CASSSHATGSGDTEAFF,TGCGCCAGCAGCTCTCACGCGACAGGGAGCGGAGACACTGAAGCTTTCTTT
TRBJ2-7,NA,13,TRBV30,NA,CAWSPGVSYEQYF,TGTGCCTGGAGTCCGGGGGTTTCCTACGAGCAGTACTTC
TRBJ1-2,NA,14,TRBV4-2,NA,CASSEAEGSLGYTF,TGTGCCAGCAGCGAAGCGGAGGGGTCCCTAGGCTACACCTTC
TRBJ2-7,NA,15,TRBV9,NA,CASSVEGQATYEQYF,TGTGCCAGCAGTGTGGAGGGGCAGGCCACCTACGAGCAGTACTTC
TRBJ1-2,NA,15,TRBV4-1,NA,CASSQGKDSHYGYTF,TGCGCCAGCAGCCAAGGAAAAGACAGTCACTATGGCTACACCTTC
TRBJ2-5,NA,15,TRBV5-1,NA,CASRPSLGLQETQYF,TGCGCCAGCAGGCCTAGCCTTGGGCTTCAAGAGACCCAGTACTTC
TRBJ1-5,NA,16,TRBV15,NA,CATSRNHRVNNQPQHF,TGTGCCACCAGCAGGAACCACAGGGTGAACAATCAGCCCCAGCATTTT
TRBJ1-3,NA,14,TRBV7-9,NA,CASSSRTEGNTIYF,TGTGCCAGCAGCTCTCGGACAGAAGGAAACACCATATATTTT
TRBJ1-2,NA,13,TRBV12-3/TRBV12-4,NA,CASSPGQVLGYTF,TGTGCCAGCAGCCCGGGACAAGTCCTTGGCTACACCTTC
TRBJ2-2,NA,15,TRBV9,NA,CASNWQGANTGELFF,TGTGCCAGTAATTGGCAGGGTGCGAACACCGGGGAGCTGTTTTTT
TRBJ1-1,NA,13,TRBV5-1,NA,CASRSPGLTEAFF,TGCGCCAGCAGGTCGCCGGGTTTGACTGAAGCTTTCTTT
TRBJ2-7,NA,15,TRBV6-1,TRBD1,CASNEPGQASYEQYF,TGTGCCAGCAACGAACCGGGACAGGCCTCTTACGAGCAGTACTTC
TRBJ1-5,NA,16,TRBV18,TRBD1,CASSTGGTAVVQPQHF,TGTGCCAGCTCGACGGGGGGGACAGCTGTTGTTCAGCCCCAGCATTTT
TRBJ1-2,NA,14,TRBV11-2,TRBD1,CASSLAGQAYGYTF,TGTGCCAGCAGCCTAGCGGGACAGGCCTATGGCTACACCTTC
TRBJ1-5,NA,14,TRBV27,NA,CASSPDRINQPQHF,TGTGCCAGCAGTCCAGACAGGATCAATCAGCCCCAGCATTTT
TRBJ1-4,NA,16,TRBV10-3,NA,CAISSGRITTNEKLFF,TGTGCCATCAGCTCCGGGAGAATTACAACTAATGAAAAACTGTTTTTT
TRBJ1-6,NA,14,TRBV7-6,NA,CASSTGIYNSPLHF,TGTGCCAGCAGCACAGGGATATATAATTCACCCCTCCACTTT
TRBJ2-3,NA,15,TRBV3-1/TRBV3-2,NA,CASSQVSAATDTQYF,TGTGCCAGCAGCCAGGTCTCAGCGGCGACAGATACGCAGTATTTT
TRBJ1-5,NA,15,TRBV5-4,TRBD1,CASSLAGGSNQPQHF,TGTGCCAGCAGCTTGGCAGGGGGTAGCAATCAGCCCCAGCATTTT
TRBJ1-1,NA,14,TRBV4-2,NA,CASSQDGERTEAFF,TGTGCCAGCAGCCAAGACGGGGAGCGCACTGAAGCTTTCTTT
TRBJ2-2,NA,12,TRBV30,NA,CAWTPLHGELFF,TGTGCCTGGACCCCACTCCACGGGGAGCTGTTTTTT
TRBJ2-2,NA,16,TRBV4-2,TRBD2,CASSLLRGALTGELFF,TGTGCCAGCAGTTTGCTGCGGGGGGCCCTCACCGGGGAGCTGTTTTTT
TRBJ1-3,NA,16,TRBV1,NA,CTSSQDQGVSGNTIYF,TGCACCAGCAGCCAAGATCAAGGGGTGTCAGGAAACACCATATATTTT
TRBJ2-1,NA,11,TRBV6-5,NA,CASSYEGEGFF,TGTGCCAGCAGTTACGAGGGAGAAGGGTTCTTC
TRBJ1-2,NA,13,TRBV6-4,NA,CASSDSEGAGYTF,TGTGCCAGCAGTGACTCAGAGGGTGCTGGCTACACCTTC
TRBJ1-2,NA,14,TRBV15,NA,CATSSQVKRGGYTF,TGTGCCACCAGCAGCCAAGTCAAGCGGGGTGGCTACACCTTC
TRBJ2-1,NA,14,TRBV6-2/TRBV6-3,TRBD2,CASSIAGAYNEQFF,TGTGCCAGCAGCATAGCGGGGGCCTACAATGAGCAGTTCTTC
TRBJ1-3,NA,15,TRBV19,TRBD1,CASRTGNGPRNTIYF,TGTGCCAGTAGGACAGGGAACGGGCCGAGAAACACCATATATTTT